One sample yielded the 18 T cell receptor beta chains listed below, sequenced in a study of Graves' ophthalmopathy and Graves' hyperthyroidism. TCR beta CDR3 regions were amplified from RNA transcripts. HTBI primers primed a first-round RT-PCR, and a second-round multiplex PCR followed. TCRdb used MiXCR to reprocess the multiplex PCR reads, holding one entry per CDR3 protein. The sample includes more than 300,000 distinct CDR3 sequences, 15% of them seen just once. Sequencing used peripheral blood. The receptors shown here come from a woman aged 18 to 35 with stable Graves' hyperthyroidism.

This clonotype was seen repeatedly, ten times or more. V gene TRBV6-2 or TRBV6-3 combines with J gene TRBJ1-5; 7 bases fit TRBD1. V shed 8 bases, J shed 3 bases, and the junction held 4 bases outside the gene matches. Germline V gene lookup returns CDR1 MNHEY and CDR2 SVGEGT. The CDR3 runs 13 residues. CDR3 coding DNA: TGTGCCAGCGGGACAGTGCTCAATCAGCCCCAGCATTTT. This sequence encodes CASGTVLNQPQHF.

This clonotype showed up many times. The CDR3 bases are TGCAGCACAGCCGGGAGAAAAACCGGGGAGCTGTTTTTT. Translated: CSTAGRKTGELFF. The chain is built from TRBV29-1 and TRBJ2-2; maybe TRBD2 (6 bases). Looked up from germline, CDR1 is SQVTM and CDR2 is ANQGSEA. This CDR3 is 13 amino acids long. Trimming took off 8 bases at V and 5 bases at J, with 15 bases between the two ends.

This clonotype was recorded at least ten times. The chain employs TRBV27 and TRBJ2-5; 9 positions match TRBD1. J lost 5 bases, V lost 5 bases, and 9 bases had no gene match. The CDR3 sequence is 15 residues long. Germline loops: CDR1 MNHEY, CDR2 SMNVEV (reference sequence). The DNA of the CDR3 is TGTGCCAGCAGTCCGGGACAGGGTATTTTGGAGACCCAGTACTTC. Its translation is CASSPGQGILETQYF.

This clonotype was found many times. The rearrangement uses TRBV15 and TRBJ2-7, with no clear D. The CDR3 contains 15 residues. V was shortened by 2 bases and J by 4 bases, with 15 bases between the two germline ends. The germline V gene has CDR1 LNHNV and CDR2 YYDKDF (reference sequence). As DNA, the CDR3 is TGTGCCACCAGCAGACTCGAATCAGATTCTTACGAGCAGTACTTC. It specifies CATSRLESDSYEQYF.

This chain joins TRBV28 and TRBJ1-1; 11 bases are shared with TRBD1. The germline CDR1 and CDR2 sequences are MDHEN and SYDVKM. J gave up 6 bases and V 6 bases, and 6 bases lay outside the gene matches. CDR3 length: 14 amino acids. The CDR3 spells CASRTGQGGAEAFF. The CDR3 coding sequence is TGTGCCAGCAGAACGGGACAGGGGGGCGCTGAAGCTTTCTTT.

The table lists this clonotype with many counts. This chain links TRBV10-1 with TRBJ2-6; D is unresolved. V shed 0 bases and J shed 0 bases, with 18 bases lying between them. Germline loops: CDR1 WNHNN, CDR2 SYGVQD (reference sequence). The CDR3 covers 20 residues. The CDR3: CASSESSLFWVFSGANVLTF. As DNA, the CDR3 is TGCGCCAGCAGTGAGTCGAGTCTGTTTTGGGTTTTCTCTGGGGCCAACGTCCTGACTTTC.

With respect to this clonotype: The germline gene is not matched at one end of the junction; a read error may be the cause. V is TRBV6-5 and J is TRBJ1-3; a possible D gene is TRBD1 (6 bases). Germline V gene lookup returns CDR1 MNHEY and CDR2 SVGAGI. CDR3 length: 13 residues. The DNA for the CDR3 is TGTGCCAGCAGTTACGTACAGGGTAGGGGAGGCGATTTT. It codes for CASSYVQGRGGDF.

This clonotype was counted a few times. It may be a read error: a sequence one base away is much more abundant. This chain links TRBV27 with TRBJ1-1; D not certain. This CDR3 is 14 amino acids long. Germline V gives CDR1 MNHEY, CDR2 SMNVEV (reference sequence). The CDR3 nucleotides are TGTGCCAGCAGTCTCGAGGCCCTGAACACTGAAGCTTGCTTT. Translated: CASSLEALNTEACF.

This clonotype came up many times. The chain employs TRBV11-2 and TRBJ2-7; D is uncertain. Germline-derived CDR1 and CDR2 are SGHAT and FQNNGV. With 1 base removed from V and 1 base from J, the gap between germline ends came to 8 bases. The CDR3 is made up of 14 amino acids. The CDR3 reads CASSLGDASYEQYF. The DNA of the CDR3 is TGTGCCAGCAGCTTAGGCGACGCGTCCTACGAGCAGTACTTC.

The chain uses TRBV19 and TRBJ1-5; a possible D gene is TRBD1 (5 bases). Trimming pared 4 bases from V and 4 bases from J, leaving 14 bases between. CDR3 size: 15 residues. Germline CDR1 LNHDA, CDR2 SQIVND (reference sequence). CDR3 in amino acids: CASSSPRGPNQPQHF. The CDR3 DNA reads as TGTGCCAGTAGTAGCCCCCGGGGCCCAAATCAGCCCCAGCATTTT.

This clonotype was detected many times. The chain couples TRBV12-3 or TRBV12-4 to TRBJ2-2; tentative D call: TRBD2 (6 bases). The germline V and J ends were trimmed by 4 bases and 8 bases, with 14 bases remaining between them. This CDR3 spans 14 amino acids. The CDR3, as DNA: TGTGCCAGCAGTTGGGACGGGAGCCCGGGGGAGCTGTTTTTT. Its protein product is CASSWDGSPGELFF.

A few counts support this clonotype. One end of the junction varies from germline; a read error may be responsible. The chain links TRBV27 to TRBJ1-1, with a weak D call TRBD1 (6 bases). Germline-derived CDR1 and CDR2 are MNHEY and SMNVEV (reference sequence). The CDR3 spans 20 residues. CDR3 nucleotide sequence: TGTGCGAGCACCGAACCTGTACAGGGACCGGGAACGTTCTTGAACACTGAAGCTTTCTTT. Protein product: CASTEPVQGPGTFLNTEAFF.

This clonotype was observed many times. This rearrangement joins TRBV24-1 to TRBJ2-7; TRBD1 matches 8 bases. Trimming at V came to 2 bases and at J to 10 bases, leaving 6 bases not matched to a gene. The CDR3 loop spans 13 amino acids. Looked up from germline, CDR1 is KGHDR and CDR2 is SFDVKD. The chain's CDR3 is CATSDWTGTIQYF. In DNA, the CDR3 is TGTGCCACCAGTGATTGGACAGGGACCATACAGTACTTC.

This clonotype was counted ten times or more. The chain has TRBV6-2 or TRBV6-3 and TRBJ1-2; no clear D gene. Trimming left V 5 bases short and J 2 bases short, with 9 bases between. CDR1 is MNHEY, CDR2 SVGEGT, per germline. The CDR3 spans 13 residues. CDR3 sequence reads: CASSPAGNYGYTF. The CDR3 bases are TGTGCCAGCAGTCCGGCAGGAAACTATGGCTACACCTTC.

This clonotype was seen only a few times. J is TRBJ2-2 and V is TRBV6-1; the D call may be TRBD1 or TRBD2 (6 bases each). CDR1 is MNHNS, CDR2 SASEGT, per germline. The CDR3 is made up of 14 amino acids. Trimming removed 6 bases at V and 3 bases at J, with 11 bases between. CDR3 sequence: CASSPGGYTGELFF. The CDR3, as DNA: TGTGCCAGCAGCCCCGGGGGCTACACCGGGGAGCTGTTTTTT.

This sequence joins TRBV18 and TRBJ1-1, with unresolved D. The CDR3 is 13 residues long. The germline CDR1 and CDR2 sequences are KGHSH and LQKENI. V lost 7 bases and J 0 bases, leaving 9 bases between the germline ends. For the CDR3, the DNA is TGTGCCAGCTTAAGGGAAGTGAACACTGAAGCTTTCTTT. Translated, it gives CASLREVNTEAFF. Using reference TRBV18 and TRBJ1-1 for the parts outside the CDR3, the full variable domain is NAGVMQNPRHLVRRRGQEARLRCSPMKGHSHVYWYRQLPEEGLKFMVYLQKENIIDESGMPKERFSAEFPKEGPSILRIQQVVRGDSAAYFCASLREVNTEAFFGQGTRLTVV.

A few counts support this clonotype. This chain uses TRBV7-3 with TRBJ2-3, with TRBD1 identical over 10 bases. V lost 1 base, J lost 4 bases, and 8 bases stayed unmatched. The CDR3 has 17 residues. Germline assignment: CDR1 SGHTA and CDR2 FQGTGA. CDR3 sequence (DNA): TGTGCCAGCAGCTTAAGGTGGACAGGGGGGCGCCCAGATACGCAGTATTTT. Encoded protein: CASSLRWTGGRPDTQYF.

This clonotype was picked up many times. The chain uses TRBV15 and TRBJ1-5; no definite D call. CDR1 and CDR2 from the germline V gene are LNHNV and YYDKDF (reference sequence). V lost 0 bases and J lost 3, with 9 bases in between. The length of the CDR3 is 15 residues. The chain's CDR3 is CATSRDLGFNQPQHF. The CDR3 region has the DNA TGTGCCACCAGCAGAGATCTAGGGTTCAATCAGCCCCAGCATTTT.